This T cell receptor (beta chain) was identified during a study of T cells after yellow fever vaccination. Across the whole study: Some fractions had low cell numbers, and these were prepared with SMART-Seq v4 Ultra Low Input.

Overall study results and limits: Only a small proportion of the clonotypes turned up in both the CD4 and the CD8 compartments, likely arising from convergent recombination. Primary-vaccination clones mostly resurfaced post-booster (about 96% CD4, around 88% CD8).

V was clipped by 2 bases and J by 1 base; unmatched bases: 7. This CDR3 comprises 19 residues. Germline V gives CDR1 MNHEY, CDR2 SVGEGT. Comments on this clonotype: Its cognate antigen is unknown.

TCRdb reanalysed the 5' RACE reads using MiXCR and keeps one entry per CDR3 protein. The sample lists approximately 580,000 distinct CDR3 sequences; less than 20% were seen once. The sequences come from PBMCs, collected around 5 days after the first yellow fever vaccination. This clonotype was sampled from a young man who received the YFV17D yellow fever vaccine. This chain uses TRBV6-2 or TRBV6-3 with TRBJ2-1; the match to TRBD2 covers 14 bases. The CDR3 bases are TGTGCCAGCAGTTACCCCGGGACTAGCGGGGGACGATCCTACAATGAGCAGTTCTTC. Its translation: CASSYPGTSGGRSYNEQFF.